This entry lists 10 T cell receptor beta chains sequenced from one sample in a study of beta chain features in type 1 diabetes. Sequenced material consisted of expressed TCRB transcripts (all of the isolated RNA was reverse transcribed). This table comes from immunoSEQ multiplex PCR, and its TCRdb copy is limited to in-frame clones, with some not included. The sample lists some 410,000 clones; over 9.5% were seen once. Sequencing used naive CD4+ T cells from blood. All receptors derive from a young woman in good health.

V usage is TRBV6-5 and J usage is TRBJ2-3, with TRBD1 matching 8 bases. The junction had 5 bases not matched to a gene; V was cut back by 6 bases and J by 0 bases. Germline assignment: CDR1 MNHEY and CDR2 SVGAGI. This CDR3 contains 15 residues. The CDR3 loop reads CASSWTGSSTDTQYF. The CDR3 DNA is TGTGCCAGCAGCTGGACAGGGTCCAGCACAGATACGCAGTATTTT.

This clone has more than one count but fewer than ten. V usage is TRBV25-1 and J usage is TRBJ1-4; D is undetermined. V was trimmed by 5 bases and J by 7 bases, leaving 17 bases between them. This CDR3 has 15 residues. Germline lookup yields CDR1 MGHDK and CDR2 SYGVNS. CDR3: CASSLSHYPSEKLFF. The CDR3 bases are TGTGCCAGCAGTTTGTCCCACTACCCTAGTGAAAAACTGTTTTTT.

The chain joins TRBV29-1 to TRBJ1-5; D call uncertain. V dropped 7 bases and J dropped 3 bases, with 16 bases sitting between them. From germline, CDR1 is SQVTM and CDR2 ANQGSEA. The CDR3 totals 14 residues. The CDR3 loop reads CSATPDGINQPQHF. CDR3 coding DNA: TGCAGCGCAACCCCGGACGGAATCAATCAGCCCCAGCATTTT.

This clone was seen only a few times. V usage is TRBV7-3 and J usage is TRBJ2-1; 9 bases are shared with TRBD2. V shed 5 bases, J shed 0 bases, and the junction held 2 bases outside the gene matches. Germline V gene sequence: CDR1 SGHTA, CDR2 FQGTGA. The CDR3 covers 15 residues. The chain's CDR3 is CASSVTSGSYNEQFF. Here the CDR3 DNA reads TGTGCCAGCAGCGTGACTAGCGGCTCCTACAATGAGCAGTTCTTC.

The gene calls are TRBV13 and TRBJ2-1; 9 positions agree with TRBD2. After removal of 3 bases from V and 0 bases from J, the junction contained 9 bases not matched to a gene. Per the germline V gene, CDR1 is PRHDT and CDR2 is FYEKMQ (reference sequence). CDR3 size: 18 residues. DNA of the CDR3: TGTGCCAGCAGCTTCCCGCTTTGGCGGGGGGGCTCCTACAATGAGCAGTTCTTC. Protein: CASSFPLWRGGSYNEQFF.

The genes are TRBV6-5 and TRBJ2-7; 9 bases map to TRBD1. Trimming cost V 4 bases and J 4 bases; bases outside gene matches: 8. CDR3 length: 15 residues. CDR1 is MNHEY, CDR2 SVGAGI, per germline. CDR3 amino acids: CASSSSGTGPYEQYF. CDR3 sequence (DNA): TGTGCCAGCAGTTCATCCGGGACAGGGCCGTACGAGCAGTACTTC.

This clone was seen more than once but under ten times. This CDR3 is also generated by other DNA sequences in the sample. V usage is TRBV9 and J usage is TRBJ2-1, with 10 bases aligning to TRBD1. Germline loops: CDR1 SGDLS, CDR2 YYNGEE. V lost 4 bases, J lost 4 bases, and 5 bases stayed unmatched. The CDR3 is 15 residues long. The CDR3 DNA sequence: TGTGCCAGCAGCACCAGACAGGGGGCTTACAATGAGCAGTTCTTC. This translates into CASSTRQGAYNEQFF.

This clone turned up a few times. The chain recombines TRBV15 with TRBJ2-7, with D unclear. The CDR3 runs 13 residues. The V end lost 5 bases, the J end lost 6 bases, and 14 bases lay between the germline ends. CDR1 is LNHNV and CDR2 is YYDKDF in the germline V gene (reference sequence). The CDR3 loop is CATSLFGVGEQYF. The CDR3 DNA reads TGTGCCACCAGCCTATTTGGAGTGGGCGAGCAGTACTTC. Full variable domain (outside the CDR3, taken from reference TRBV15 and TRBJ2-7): DAMVIQNPRYQVTQFGKPVTLSCSQTLNHNVMYWYQQKSSQAPKLLFHYYDKDFNNEADTPDNFQSRRPNTSFCFLDIRSPGLGDTAMYLCATSLFGVGEQYFGPGTRLTVT.

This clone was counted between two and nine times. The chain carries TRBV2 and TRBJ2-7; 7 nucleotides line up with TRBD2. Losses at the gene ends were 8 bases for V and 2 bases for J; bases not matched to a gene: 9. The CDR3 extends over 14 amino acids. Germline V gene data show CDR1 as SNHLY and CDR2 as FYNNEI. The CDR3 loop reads CASWARLATYEQYF. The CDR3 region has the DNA TGTGCCAGCTGGGCGCGACTAGCCACCTACGAGCAGTACTTC.

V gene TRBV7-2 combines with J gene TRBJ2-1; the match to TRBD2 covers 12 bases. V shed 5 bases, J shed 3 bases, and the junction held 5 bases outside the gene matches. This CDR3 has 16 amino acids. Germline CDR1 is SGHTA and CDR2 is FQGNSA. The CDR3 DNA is TGTGCCAGCAGCCAGACTAGCGGGAGATTCTACAATGAGCAGTTCTTC. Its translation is CASSQTSGRFYNEQFF.